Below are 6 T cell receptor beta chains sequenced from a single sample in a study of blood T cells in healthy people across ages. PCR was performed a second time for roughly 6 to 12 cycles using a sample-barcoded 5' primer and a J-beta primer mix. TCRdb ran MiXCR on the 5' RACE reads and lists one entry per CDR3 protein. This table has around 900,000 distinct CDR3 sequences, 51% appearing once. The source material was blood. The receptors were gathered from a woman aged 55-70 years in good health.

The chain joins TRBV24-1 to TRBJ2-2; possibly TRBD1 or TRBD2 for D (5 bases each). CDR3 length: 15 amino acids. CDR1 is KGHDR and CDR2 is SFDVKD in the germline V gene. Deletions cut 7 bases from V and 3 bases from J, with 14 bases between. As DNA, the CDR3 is TGTGCCACCAGATCCGAGGGACCGCACACCGGGGAGCTGTTTTTT. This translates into CATRSEGPHTGELFF.

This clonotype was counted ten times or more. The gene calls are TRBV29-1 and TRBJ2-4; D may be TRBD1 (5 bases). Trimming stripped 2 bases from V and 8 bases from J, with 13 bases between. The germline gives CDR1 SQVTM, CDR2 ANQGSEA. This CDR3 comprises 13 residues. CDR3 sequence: CSVEMQGRDIQYF. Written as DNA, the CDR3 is TGCAGCGTTGAAATGCAGGGCAGGGACATTCAGTACTTC.

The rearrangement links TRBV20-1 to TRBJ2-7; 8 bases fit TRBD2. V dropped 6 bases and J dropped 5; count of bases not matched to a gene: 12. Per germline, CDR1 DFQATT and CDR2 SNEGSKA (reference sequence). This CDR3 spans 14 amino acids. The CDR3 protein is CSAKNHAGGDEQYF. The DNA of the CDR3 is TGCAGTGCAAAAAATCATGCGGGAGGCGACGAGCAGTACTTC.

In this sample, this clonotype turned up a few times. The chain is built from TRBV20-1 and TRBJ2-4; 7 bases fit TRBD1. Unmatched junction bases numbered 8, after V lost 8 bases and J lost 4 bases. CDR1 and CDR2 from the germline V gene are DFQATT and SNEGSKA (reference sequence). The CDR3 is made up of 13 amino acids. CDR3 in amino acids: CSPGTGQKNIQYF. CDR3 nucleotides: TGCAGTCCGGGAACGGGACAGAAAAACATTCAGTACTTC.

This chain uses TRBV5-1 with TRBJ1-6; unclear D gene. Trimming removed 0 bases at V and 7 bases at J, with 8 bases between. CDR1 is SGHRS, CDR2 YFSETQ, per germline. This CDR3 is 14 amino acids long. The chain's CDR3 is CASSLGGRNSPLHF. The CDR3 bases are TGCGCCAGCAGCTTGGGCGGCAGAAATTCACCCCTCCACTTT.

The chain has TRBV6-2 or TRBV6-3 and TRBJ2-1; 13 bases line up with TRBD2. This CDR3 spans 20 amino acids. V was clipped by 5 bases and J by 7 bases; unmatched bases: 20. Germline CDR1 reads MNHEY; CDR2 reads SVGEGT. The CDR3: CASSPRPPGLAGVLGNEQFF. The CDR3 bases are TGTGCCAGCAGTCCTAGGCCCCCCGGACTAGCGGGAGTTTTAGGTAATGAGCAGTTCTTC.